One and the same sample provided the 31 T cell receptor beta chains below, sequenced in a study of T cell responses to AZD1222 COVID-19 vaccine. This table comes from immunoSEQ multiplex PCR, and its TCRdb copy is limited to in-frame clones, with some not included. The data show about 150,000 clones, around 89% seen once. The starting material was peripheral blood, obtained on day 0 of AZD1222 vaccination. These TCRs come from an adult in good health.

The J gene is TRBJ1-1, the V gene TRBV7-8; D is perhaps TRBD1 (5 bases). This CDR3 spans 14 amino acids. From germline, CDR1 is SGHVS and CDR2 FQNEAQ. The germline V and J ends were trimmed by 5 bases and 0 bases, with 10 bases remaining between them. The CDR3 sequence is CASSTGTVNTEAFF. The DNA for the CDR3 is TGTGCCAGCAGCACCGGGACGGTGAACACTGAAGCTTTCTTT.

This chain links TRBV6-5 with TRBJ2-2, with 7 bases fitting TRBD1. Germline CDR1 reads MNHEY; CDR2 reads SVGAGI. This CDR3 has 14 amino acids. Here the CDR3 reads CAAGWDSNTGELFF. The DNA for the CDR3 is TGTGCGGCTGGGTGGGACAGCAACACCGGGGAGCTGTTTTTT.

A few counts support this clone. CDR3 sequence: CASSYVRSNSPLHF. The CDR3, as DNA: TGTGCCAGCAGTTATGTCCGGTCTAATTCACCCCTCCACTTT. The V call is TRBV6-5, the J call TRBJ1-6; D gene uncertain. The CDR3 totals 14 residues. The V end was cut by 3 bases, the J end by 6 bases, with 9 bases between. Germline V CDR1 and CDR2: MNHEY, SVGAGI.

The chain is built from TRBV29-1 and TRBJ1-1; 7 bases align to TRBD1. The germline V gene has CDR1 SQVTM and CDR2 ANQGSEA. J gave up 5 bases and V 5 bases, and 2 bases lay outside the gene matches. The CDR3 spans 11 residues. The DNA of the CDR3 is TGCAGCGTTCAGGGGGTGACTGAAGCTTTCTTT. Its protein product is CSVQGVTEAFF.

This chain connects TRBV27 to TRBJ1-2; TRBD1 is a possible D gene (6 bases). V was pared by 9 bases and J by 1 base, with 12 bases between. Germline loops: CDR1 MNHEY, CDR2 SMNVEV (reference sequence). The CDR3 consists of 13 residues. The CDR3 DNA follows: TGTGCCAGTCAGGACAGCAATAACTATGGCTACACCTTC. As protein: CASQDSNNYGYTF.

The chain uses TRBV7-2 and TRBJ1-1, with a tentative D call TRBD1 (6 bases). CDR3 length: 13 residues. V was shortened by 2 bases and J by 4 bases, with 8 bases between the two germline ends. CDR1 and CDR2 (germline): SGHTA, FQGNSA. The CDR3: CASSLTGSTEAFF. The CDR3 DNA follows: TGTGCCAGCAGCTTAACAGGGTCCACTGAAGCTTTCTTT.

The genes are TRBV27 and TRBJ1-2; possible D gene TRBD1, 6 bases. The CDR3 runs 17 residues. The V gene's germline CDR1 is MNHEY and CDR2 SMNVEV (reference sequence). The V end lost 4 bases, the J end lost 3 bases, and 21 bases lay between the germline ends. CDR3: CASSYSMQGRRDYGYTF. Here the CDR3 DNA reads TGTGCCAGCAGTTATTCGATGCAGGGGCGACGGGACTATGGCTACACCTTC.

The rearrangement joins TRBV2 to TRBJ1-5; D is undetermined. CDR1 and CDR2 (germline): SNHLY, FYNNEI. V was pared by 4 bases and J by 3 bases, with 7 bases between. The CDR3 covers 13 residues. This chain's CDR3 is CASSGAANQPQHF. The DNA of the CDR3 is TGTGCCAGCAGTGGGGCAGCCAATCAGCCCCAGCATTTT.

The chain joins TRBV7-9 to TRBJ1-1; D is unresolved. This CDR3 comprises 12 residues. V was shortened by 2 bases and J by 10 bases, with 11 bases between the two germline ends. The V gene's germline CDR1 is SEHNR and CDR2 FQNEAQ (reference sequence). In nucleotides, the CDR3 is TGTGCCAGCAGCTTATCCGGTTTGGGAGCTTTCTTT. It is translated as CASSLSGLGAFF.

V is TRBV7-6 and J is TRBJ2-5; D tentatively reads TRBD1 or TRBD2 (6 bases each). V was cut by 1 base and J by 3 bases, with 12 bases left in between. Germline-derived CDR1 and CDR2 are SGHVS and FNYEAQ. The CDR3 totals 15 residues. The CDR3 nucleotides are TGTGCCAGCAGCTTAGGGGGGGCAGGGGAAGAGACCCAGTACTTC. Its protein product is CASSLGGAGEETQYF.

V usage is TRBV7-6 and J usage is TRBJ2-2; 7 bases align to TRBD2. Looked up from germline, CDR1 is SGHVS and CDR2 is FNYEAQ. This CDR3 region has 17 residues. Germline trimming cut 4 bases from V and 1 base from J; bases unmatched to any gene: 9. CDR3 loop: CASSSAPGGMNTGELFF. For the CDR3, the DNA is TGTGCCAGCAGCTCAGCACCCGGGGGGATGAACACCGGGGAGCTGTTTTTT.

The V call is TRBV5-1, the J call TRBJ2-7; 8 nucleotides match TRBD1. Germline trimming cut 0 bases from V and 0 bases from J; bases unmatched to any gene: 5. Germline V gene data show CDR1 as SGHRS and CDR2 as YFSETQ. There are 16 residues in the CDR3. CDR3 sequence reads: CASSLGVGTGSYEQYF. CDR3 DNA: TGCGCCAGCAGCTTGGGGGTCGGGACAGGCTCCTACGAGCAGTACTTC.

The genes are TRBV28 and TRBJ1-2; D ambiguous. V was cut by 6 bases and J by 4 bases, with 9 bases left in between. Germline CDR1 is MDHEN and CDR2 is SYDVKM. CDR3 length: 12 residues. CDR3 loop: CASSPASYGYTF. As DNA, the CDR3 is TGTGCCAGCAGCCCTGCGTCCTATGGCTACACCTTC.

The rearrangement uses TRBV10-3 and TRBJ2-1; 9 bases match TRBD1. The J segment lost 7 bases and the V segment lost 7 bases, leaving 8 bases of the junction unmatched. Germline V gene lookup returns CDR1 ENHRY and CDR2 SYGVKD. The CDR3 sequence is 14 residues long. CDR3 nucleotide sequence: TGTGCCATCAATTCCGGGACAGGGCTAAATGAGCAGTTCTTC. It yields the protein CAINSGTGLNEQFF.

V is TRBV4-3 and J is TRBJ1-6; D uncertain. CDR3 size: 17 residues. Trimming removed 1 base at V and 0 bases at J, with 10 bases between. Per the germline V gene, CDR1 is LGHNA and CDR2 is YSLEER. The CDR3 region is CASSQVAWVSYNSPLHF. Here the CDR3 DNA reads TGCGCCAGCAGCCAAGTGGCATGGGTCTCCTATAATTCACCCCTCCACTTT.

The rearrangement uses TRBV4-1 and TRBJ2-1; unclear D gene. This CDR3 has 14 residues. Germline V gene lookup returns CDR1 MGHRA and CDR2 YSYEKL. Trimming pared 4 bases from V and 5 bases from J, leaving 12 bases between. CDR3 in amino acids: CASSLSPANNEQFF. CDR3 sequence (DNA): TGCGCCAGCAGCCTATCTCCAGCTAACAATGAGCAGTTCTTC.

About this clone itself: The same CDR3 arises from other DNA sequences in this sample as well. V and J are TRBV7-3 and TRBJ1-1; TRBD1 is a possible D gene (5 bases). CDR3 length: 14 residues. V was trimmed by 2 bases and J by 1 base, leaving 8 bases between them. The V gene's germline CDR1 is SGHTA and CDR2 FQGTGA. CDR3 loop: CASSLGQGNTEAFF. The CDR3 DNA reads TGTGCCAGCAGCTTAGGGCAGGGGAACACTGAAGCTTTCTTT.

This chain links TRBV5-4 with TRBJ1-2, with TRBD1 identical over 10 bases. Germline V gene lookup returns CDR1 SGHNT and CDR2 YYREEE (reference sequence). The CDR3 sequence is 16 residues long. With V trimmed by 1 base and J by 6 bases, 9 bases remained unmatched. CDR3 in amino acids: CASSLSQGQGKHGYTF. The CDR3 DNA follows: TGTGCCAGCAGCTTGTCCCAGGGACAGGGGAAGCATGGCTACACCTTC.

This clone was seen only a few times. The chain uses TRBV6-5 and TRBJ1-1; possibly TRBD1 for D (6 bases). The CDR3 is 11 residues long. Trimming left V 8 bases short and J 8 bases short, with 12 bases between. Looked up from germline, CDR1 is MNHEY and CDR2 is SVGAGI. The CDR3 reads CASLLGGEAFF. CDR3 bases: TGTGCCAGCCTGTTAGGGGGGGAAGCTTTCTTT.

The rearrangement links TRBV5-6 to TRBJ1-1, with a weak D call TRBD1 (6 bases). The CDR3 has 15 residues. Germline V CDR1 and CDR2: SGHDT, YYEEEE. Trimming stripped 4 bases from V and 4 bases from J, with 17 bases between. The CDR3 DNA reads as TGTGCCAGCAGCCTTGTGGGGGCGGTGGGCACTGAAGCTTTCTTT. Its protein product is CASSLVGAVGTEAFF. Full variable domain (rest looked up from reference TRBV5-6 and TRBJ1-1): DAGVTQSPTHLIKTRGQQVTLRCSPKSGHDTVSWYQQALGQGPQFIFQYYEEEERQRGNFPDRFSGHQFPNYSSELNVNALLLGDSALYLCASSLVGAVGTEAFFGQGTRLTVV.

The sample holds a few counts of this clone. This chain links TRBV11-2 with TRBJ1-1; D is perhaps TRBD1 (5 bases). The length of the CDR3 is 16 residues. V dropped 1 base and J dropped 1 base, with 13 bases sitting between them. Germline values: CDR1 SGHAT, CDR2 FQNNGV. Here the CDR3 reads CASSLGLGVGNTEAFF. The CDR3 DNA reads TGTGCCAGCAGCTTAGGGTTAGGGGTGGGGAACACTGAAGCTTTCTTT.

The chain joins TRBV28 to TRBJ1-2; no firm D call. The CDR3 contains 14 residues. The V gene's germline CDR1 is MDHEN and CDR2 SYDVKM. The germline V and J ends were trimmed by 7 bases and 3 bases, with 15 bases remaining between them. The CDR3 DNA sequence: TGTGCCAGCACCCTCGGGGTAAGAGACTATGGCTACACCTTC. Protein product: CASTLGVRDYGYTF.

In this sample, this clone turned up once. V is TRBV6-2 or TRBV6-3 and J is TRBJ1-2; 9 positions match TRBD1. This CDR3 is 14 amino acids long. Germline V gene lookup returns CDR1 MNHEY and CDR2 SVGEGT. V dropped 6 bases and J dropped 4; count of bases not matched to a gene: 6. This CDR3 reads CASSRGDRAYGYTF. Written as DNA, the CDR3 is TGTGCCAGCAGCCGAGGGGACAGGGCCTATGGCTACACCTTC.

The V gene is TRBV25-1, the J gene TRBJ1-3; D remains unclear. V lost 5 bases and J 7 bases, leaving 9 bases between the germline ends. The V gene's germline CDR1 is MGHDK and CDR2 SYGVNS. CDR3 length equals 12 residues. CDR3 residues: CASSTGGNTIYF. As DNA, the CDR3 is TGTGCCAGCAGTACCGGCGGTAACACCATATATTTT. The entire variable domain, with the rest obtained from reference TRBV25-1 and TRBJ1-3, is as follows: EADIYQTPRYLVIGTGKKITLECSQTMGHDKMYWYQQDPGMELHLIHYSYGVNSTEKGDLSSESTVSRIRTEHFPLTLESARPSHTSQYLCASSTGGNTIYFGEGSWLTVV.

The DNA of the CDR3 is TGTGCCATCAGTGAGCAACAGAATGCCTACGAGCAGTACTTC. This codes for CAISEQQNAYEQYF. The chain employs TRBV10-3 and TRBJ2-7; D unclear. Germline loops: CDR1 ENHRY, CDR2 SYGVKD. CDR3 length: 14 amino acids. The germline V and J ends were trimmed by 2 bases and 2 bases, with 10 bases remaining between them.

The rearrangement uses TRBV7-9 and TRBJ1-4; no clear D gene. V lost 2 bases and J lost 2, with 12 bases in between. CDR1 is SEHNR, CDR2 FQNEAQ, per germline (reference sequence). The CDR3 is made up of 16 amino acids. CDR3 region: CASSLPVGGTNEKLFF. As DNA, the CDR3 is TGTGCCAGCAGCTTACCCGTTGGTGGGACTAATGAAAAACTGTTTTTT.

The chain recombines TRBV5-1 with TRBJ2-6; possible D gene TRBD1, 5 bases. Germline assignment: CDR1 SGHRS and CDR2 YFSETQ. The V and J ends lost 4 bases and 2 bases respectively, with 13 bases between them. This CDR3 has 16 residues. CDR3 DNA: TGCGCCAGCAGCGCGGACACCGGACCTGGGGCCAACGTCCTGACTTTC. It encodes CASSADTGPGANVLTF.

The chain joins TRBV28 to TRBJ1-5, with TRBD1 identical over 9 bases. Unmatched junction bases numbered 9, after V lost 4 bases and J lost 5 bases. Per the germline V gene, CDR1 is MDHEN and CDR2 is SYDVKM. CDR3 length: 16 residues. The DNA of the CDR3 is TGTGCCAGCAGTTCAGTAGGACAGGGGCCGTATCAGCCCCAGCATTTT. Protein sequence: CASSSVGQGPYQPQHF.

The gene calls are TRBV7-2 and TRBJ2-7; 7 nucleotides agree with TRBD2. From germline, CDR1 is SGHTA and CDR2 FQGNSA. The length of the CDR3 is 14 residues. Trimming took 0 bases from V and 2 from J; bases not matched to a gene: 1. For the CDR3, the DNA is TGTGCCAGCAGCTTAGCGGGACTAACCTACGAGCAGTACTTC. Protein sequence: CASSLAGLTYEQYF.

The rearrangement joins TRBV5-4 to TRBJ2-5; 8 nucleotides line up with TRBD1. V was clipped by 4 bases and J by 2 bases; unmatched bases: 10. In germline, CDR1 is SGHNT, CDR2 YYREEE (reference sequence). CDR3 length: 16 amino acids. CDR3 nucleotide sequence: TGTGCCAGCAGCCTCGGACAGGGCCTACGTCAAGAGACCCAGTACTTC. Translating it yields CASSLGQGLRQETQYF.

The chain uses TRBV5-6 and TRBJ2-1, with 13 nucleotides matching TRBD2. There are 14 residues in the CDR3. With V trimmed by 4 bases and J by 12 bases, 7 bases remained unmatched. Per germline, CDR1 SGHDT and CDR2 YYEEEE. The CDR3 nucleotides are TGTGCCAGCAGCCGAGGACTAGCGGGGGCAGGGCAGTTCTTC. The encoded protein is CASSRGLAGAGQFF.